The clone carrying this T cell receptor (beta chain) turned up a few times. The antigen is unknown. Germline V lookup: CDR1 MNHEY, CDR2 SVGEGT. This CDR3 has 14 amino acids. The V segment lost 4 bases and the J segment 1 base; nucleotides outside the gene matches: 3. This sample was included in a study of early T cells in non-severe SARS-CoV-2 infection. Study as a whole: The study sequenced bulk RNA from unsorted whole blood, with chains unpaired.

In the library, individual cDNA molecules carried attached unique molecular identifiers. MiXCR was run by TCRdb on the 5' RACE reads, yielding one entry per CDR3 protein. The table records roughly 53,000 distinct CDR3 sequences, 10% to 15% of them present only once. Study-wide points: Using VDJdb, the matching emphasized anti-spike CD8 responses while missing private and CD4 specificities.

Sequences were derived from whole blood, sampled at baseline. This receptor was identified in an adult who was a healthcare worker with PCR-confirmed SARS-CoV-2 infection or an uninfected control (not recorded which). The chain employs TRBV6-2 or TRBV6-3 and TRBJ2-7, with 8 bases identical to TRBD1. The CDR3 loop is CASSFRGPSYEQYF. The CDR3 DNA is TGTGCCAGCAGTTTCAGGGGGCCTTCCTACGAGCAGTACTTC.